The sequence of this T cell receptor beta chain was determined in a study of cytotoxic CD8 clonotypes in ibrutinib-treated CLL. The protocol was immunoSEQ multiplex PCR, while the TCRdb copy is restricted to in-frame clones and leaves out a portion. This sample yields fewer than 45,000 clones, of which approximately 45% are seen a single time; approximately 20% belongs to the top ten. Germline CDR1 is SGHDT and CDR2 is YYEEEE. The CDR3 is 16 amino acids. Trimming removed 5 bases from V and 0 bases from J, with 15 bases in between. The sequence was obtained from a human donor with chronic lymphocytic leukemia. This sequence joins TRBV5-6 and TRBJ1-3, with D uncertain. The input for sequencing was PBMCs, taken before ibrutinib treatment. DNA of the CDR3: TGTGCCAGCAGTCCCGGGATCCTTCGCTCTGGAAACACCATATATTTT. It is translated as CASSPGILRSGNTIYF.